This T cell receptor beta chain originates from a study of blood T cell repertoires in COVID-19. The wider study: The United States, Italy and Spain provided the acute and convalescent COVID-19 samples. T cells, B-cell-depleted T cells, or PBMCs supplied cDNA or gDNA.

Trimming took off 3 bases at V and 3 bases at J, with 9 bases between the two ends. Germline loops: CDR1 MDHEN, CDR2 SYDVKM. This CDR3 is built from 15 residues. Authors' analysis steps: How many nucleated cells were present was estimated from reference gene primer amplification. Sequenced by immunoSEQ multiplex PCR; TCRdb stores in-frame clones only, minus some. V and J calls plus clone size are reproduced from that table; the DNA served to infer D and trimming. The repertoire consists of around 450,000 clones, with more than 85% occurring once and the leading ten covering roughly 4.3%. The chain is built from TRBV28 and TRBJ1-6, with D hard to call. The TCR comes from a woman younger than 45 with acute or convalescent COVID-19. The sequenced material came from peripheral blood. The CDR3 DNA is TGTGCCAGCAGTTTTAGTAAAAACTATAATTCACCCCTCCACTTT. This gives the protein CASSFSKNYNSPLHF.